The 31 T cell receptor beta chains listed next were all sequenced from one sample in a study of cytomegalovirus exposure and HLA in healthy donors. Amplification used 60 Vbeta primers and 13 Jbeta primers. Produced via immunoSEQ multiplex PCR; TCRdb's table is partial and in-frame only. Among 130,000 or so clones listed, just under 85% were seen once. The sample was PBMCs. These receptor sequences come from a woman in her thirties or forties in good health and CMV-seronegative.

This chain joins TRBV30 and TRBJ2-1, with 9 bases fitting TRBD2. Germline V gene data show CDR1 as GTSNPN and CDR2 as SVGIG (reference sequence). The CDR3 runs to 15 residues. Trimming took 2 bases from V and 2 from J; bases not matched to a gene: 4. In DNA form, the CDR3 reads TGTGCCTGGAGTCCTTCTAGCGGGGCCTACAATGAGCAGTTCTTC. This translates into CAWSPSSGAYNEQFF.

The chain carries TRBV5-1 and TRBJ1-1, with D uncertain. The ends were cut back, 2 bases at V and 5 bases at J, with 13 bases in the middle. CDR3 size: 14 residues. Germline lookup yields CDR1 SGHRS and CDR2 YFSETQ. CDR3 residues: CASSLEYRGTEAFF. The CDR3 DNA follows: TGCGCCAGCAGCTTAGAGTATCGGGGAACTGAAGCTTTCTTT.

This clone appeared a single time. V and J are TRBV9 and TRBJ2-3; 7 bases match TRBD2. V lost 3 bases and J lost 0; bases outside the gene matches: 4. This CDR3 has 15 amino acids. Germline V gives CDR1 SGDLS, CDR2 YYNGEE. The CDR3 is CASSGRLASTDTQYF. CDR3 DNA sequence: TGTGCCAGCAGCGGTAGACTAGCTAGCACAGATACGCAGTATTTT.

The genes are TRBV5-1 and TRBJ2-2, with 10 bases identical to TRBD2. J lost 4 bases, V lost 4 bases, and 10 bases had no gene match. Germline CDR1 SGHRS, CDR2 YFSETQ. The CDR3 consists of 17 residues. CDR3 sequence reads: CASSLGASGSITGELFF. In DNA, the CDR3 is TGCGCCAGCAGCCTCGGGGCTAGCGGGAGTATCACCGGGGAGCTGTTTTTT.

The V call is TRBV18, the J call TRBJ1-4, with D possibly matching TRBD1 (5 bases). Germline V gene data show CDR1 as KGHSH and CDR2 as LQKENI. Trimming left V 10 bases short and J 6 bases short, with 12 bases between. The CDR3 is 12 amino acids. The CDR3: CATGREDEKLFF. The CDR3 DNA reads TGTGCCACCGGCAGGGAAGATGAAAAACTGTTTTTT.

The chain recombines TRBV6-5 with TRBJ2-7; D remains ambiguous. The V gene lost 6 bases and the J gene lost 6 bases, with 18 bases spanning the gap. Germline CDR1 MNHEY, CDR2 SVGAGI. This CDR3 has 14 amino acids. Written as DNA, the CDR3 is TGTGCCAGCAGCCCCCAGTGGGCGCTGGGCGAGCAGTACTTC. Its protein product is CASSPQWALGEQYF.

This CDR3 is CASTSLGGPGYTF. CDR3 nucleotides: TGTGCCAGCACCTCACTGGGAGGGCCTGGCTACACCTTC. The V gene is TRBV2, the J gene TRBJ1-2, with D uncertain. CDR3 size: 13 residues. Trimming took 7 bases from V and 7 from J, leaving 16 bases between them. Looked up from germline, CDR1 is SNHLY and CDR2 is FYNNEI.

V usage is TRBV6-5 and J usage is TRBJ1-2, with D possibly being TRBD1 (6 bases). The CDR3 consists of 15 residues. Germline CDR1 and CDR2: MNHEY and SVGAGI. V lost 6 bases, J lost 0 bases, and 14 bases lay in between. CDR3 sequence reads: CASRSQDSSNYGYTF. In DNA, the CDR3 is TGTGCCAGCAGGTCACAGGACAGTTCTAACTATGGCTACACCTTC.

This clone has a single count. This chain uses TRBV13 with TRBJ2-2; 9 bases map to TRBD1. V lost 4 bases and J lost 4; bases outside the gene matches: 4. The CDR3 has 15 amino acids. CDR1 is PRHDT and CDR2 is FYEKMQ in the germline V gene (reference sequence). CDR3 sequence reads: CASSWGQGVTGELFF. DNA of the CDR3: TGTGCCAGCAGCTGGGGACAGGGAGTCACCGGGGAGCTGTTTTTT.

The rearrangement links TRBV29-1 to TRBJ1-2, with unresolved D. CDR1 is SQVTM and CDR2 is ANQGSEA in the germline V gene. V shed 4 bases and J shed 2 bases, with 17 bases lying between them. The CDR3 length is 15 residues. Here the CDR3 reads CSVGPPQGRNYGYTF. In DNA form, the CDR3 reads TGCAGCGTTGGTCCCCCACAAGGGAGAAACTATGGCTACACCTTC.

CDR3 sequence (DNA): TGCAGCGTTGAGCTGTGGCAGACATTTACTGAAGCTTTCTTT. It yields the protein CSVELWQTFTEAFF. V is TRBV29-1 and J is TRBJ1-1; no clear D gene. In germline, CDR1 is SQVTM, CDR2 ANQGSEA. This CDR3 has 14 amino acids. V shed 3 bases and J shed 5 bases, with 16 bases lying between them.

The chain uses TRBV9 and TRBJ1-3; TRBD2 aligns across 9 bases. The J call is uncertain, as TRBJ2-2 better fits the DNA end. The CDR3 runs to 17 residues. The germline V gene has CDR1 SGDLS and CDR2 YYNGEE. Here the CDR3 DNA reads TGTGCCAGCAGCGTGGGGAGACTAGCGGAGAACACCGGGGAGCTGTTTTTT. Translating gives CASSVGRLAENTGELFF.

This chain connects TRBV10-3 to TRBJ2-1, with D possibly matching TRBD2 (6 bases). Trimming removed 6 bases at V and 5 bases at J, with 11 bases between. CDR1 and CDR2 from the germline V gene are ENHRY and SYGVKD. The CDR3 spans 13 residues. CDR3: CAISPGLNNEQFF. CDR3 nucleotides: TGTGCCATCAGCCCGGGACTCAACAATGAGCAGTTCTTC.

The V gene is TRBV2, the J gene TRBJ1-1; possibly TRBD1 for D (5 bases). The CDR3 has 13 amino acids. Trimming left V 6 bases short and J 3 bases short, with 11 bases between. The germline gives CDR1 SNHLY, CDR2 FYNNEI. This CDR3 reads CASRVTGDTEAFF. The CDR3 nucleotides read TGTGCCAGCAGGGTTACAGGAGACACTGAAGCTTTCTTT.

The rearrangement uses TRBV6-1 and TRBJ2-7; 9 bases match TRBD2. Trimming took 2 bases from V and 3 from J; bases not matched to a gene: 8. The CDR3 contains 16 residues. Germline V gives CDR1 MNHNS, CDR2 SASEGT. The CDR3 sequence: CASSEYQREAHYEQYF. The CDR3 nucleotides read TGTGCCAGCAGTGAATATCAGCGGGAGGCGCACTACGAGCAGTACTTC.

In nucleotides, the CDR3 is TGTGCCAGTGGTAGCGGTTGGGACAATGAGCAGTTCTTC. Amino acids: CASGSGWDNEQFF. The rearrangement uses TRBV19 and TRBJ2-1; weak D call: TRBD2 (6 bases). The CDR3 has 13 amino acids. The V end lost 8 bases, the J end lost 5 bases, and 13 bases lay between the germline ends. Germline V lookup: CDR1 LNHDA, CDR2 SQIVND (reference sequence).

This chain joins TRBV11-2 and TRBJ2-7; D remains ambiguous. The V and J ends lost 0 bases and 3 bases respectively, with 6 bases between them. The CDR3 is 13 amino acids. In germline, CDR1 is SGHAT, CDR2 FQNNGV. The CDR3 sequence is CASSLEGGYEQYF. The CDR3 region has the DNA TGTGCCAGCAGCTTAGAAGGCGGCTACGAGCAGTACTTC.

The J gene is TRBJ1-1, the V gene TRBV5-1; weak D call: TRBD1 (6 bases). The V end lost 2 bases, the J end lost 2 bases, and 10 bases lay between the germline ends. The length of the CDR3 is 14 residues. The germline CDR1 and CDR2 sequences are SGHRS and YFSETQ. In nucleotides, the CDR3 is TGCGCCAGCAGCTTACGGACAGAAAACACTGAAGCTTTCTTT. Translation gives CASSLRTENTEAFF.

CDR3 nucleotide sequence: TGTGCCAGCAGCTTTGGGAATCCCTATGGGGCCACCGGGGAGCTGTTTTTT. As protein: CASSFGNPYGATGELFF. This chain links TRBV5-6 with TRBJ2-2; D perhaps matches TRBD1 (5 bases). This CDR3 comprises 17 residues. V was cut by 2 bases and J by 4 bases, with 18 bases left in between. Germline V gives CDR1 SGHDT, CDR2 YYEEEE.

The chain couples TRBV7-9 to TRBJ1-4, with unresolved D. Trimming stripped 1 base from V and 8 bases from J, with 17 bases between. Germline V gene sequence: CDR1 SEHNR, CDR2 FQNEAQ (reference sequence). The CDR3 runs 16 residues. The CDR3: CASSLVSVVIHEKLFF. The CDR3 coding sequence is TGTGCCAGCAGCTTAGTGTCTGTAGTGATTCACGAAAAACTGTTTTTT.

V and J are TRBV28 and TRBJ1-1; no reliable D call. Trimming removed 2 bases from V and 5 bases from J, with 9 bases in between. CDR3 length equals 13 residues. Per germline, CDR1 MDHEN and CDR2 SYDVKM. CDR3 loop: CASSLIFATEAFF. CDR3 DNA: TGTGCCAGCAGTTTAATATTCGCGACTGAAGCTTTCTTT.

Here the CDR3 DNA reads TGTGCCAGCAGCGTCGAGACCGGGGAGCTGTTTTTT. This encodes CASSVETGELFF. The chain links TRBV9 to TRBJ2-2; D not resolved. V was clipped by 2 bases and J by 5 bases, with 4 bases between them. CDR3 size: 12 residues. The germline CDR1 and CDR2 sequences are SGDLS and YYNGEE.

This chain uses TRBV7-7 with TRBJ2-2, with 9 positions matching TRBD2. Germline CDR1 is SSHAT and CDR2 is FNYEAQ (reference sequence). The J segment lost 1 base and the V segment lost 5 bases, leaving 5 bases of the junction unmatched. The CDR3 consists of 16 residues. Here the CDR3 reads CASSRTAGGNTGELFF. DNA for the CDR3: TGTGCCAGCAGCCGTACAGCGGGAGGGAACACCGGGGAGCTGTTTTTT.

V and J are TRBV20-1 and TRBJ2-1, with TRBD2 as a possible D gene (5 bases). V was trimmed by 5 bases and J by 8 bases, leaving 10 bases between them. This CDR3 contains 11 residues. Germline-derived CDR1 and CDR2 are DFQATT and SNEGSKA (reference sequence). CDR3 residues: CSAEGGHEQFF. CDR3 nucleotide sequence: TGCAGTGCTGAAGGAGGTCATGAGCAGTTCTTC.

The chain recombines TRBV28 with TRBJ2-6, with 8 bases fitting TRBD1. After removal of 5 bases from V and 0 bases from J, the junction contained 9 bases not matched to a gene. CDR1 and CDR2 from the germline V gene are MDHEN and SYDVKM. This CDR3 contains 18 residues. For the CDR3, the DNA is TGTGCCAGCAGTCTACCGGGACAGGCTGCCTCTGGGGCCAACGTCCTGACTTTC. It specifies CASSLPGQAASGANVLTF.

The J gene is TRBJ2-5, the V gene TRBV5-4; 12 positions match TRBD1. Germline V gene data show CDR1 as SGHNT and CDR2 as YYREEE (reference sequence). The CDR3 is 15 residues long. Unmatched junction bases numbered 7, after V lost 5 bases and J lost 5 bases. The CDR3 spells CASRRTGTGGETQYF. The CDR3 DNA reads TGTGCCAGCAGGCGAACCGGGACAGGGGGCGAGACCCAGTACTTC. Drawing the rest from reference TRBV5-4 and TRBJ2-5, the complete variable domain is ETGVTQSPTHLIKTRGQQVTLRCSSQSGHNTVSWYQQALGQGPQFIFQYYREEENGRGNFPPRFSGLQFPNYSSELNVNALELDDSALYLCASRRTGTGGETQYFGPGTRLLVL.

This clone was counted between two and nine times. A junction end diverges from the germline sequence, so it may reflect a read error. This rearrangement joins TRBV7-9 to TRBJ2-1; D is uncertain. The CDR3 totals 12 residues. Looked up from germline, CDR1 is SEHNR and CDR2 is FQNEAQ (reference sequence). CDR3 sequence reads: CSSTYSSNEQFF. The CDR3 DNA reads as TGTTCCAGCACCTATTCGTCCAATGAGCAGTTCTTC.

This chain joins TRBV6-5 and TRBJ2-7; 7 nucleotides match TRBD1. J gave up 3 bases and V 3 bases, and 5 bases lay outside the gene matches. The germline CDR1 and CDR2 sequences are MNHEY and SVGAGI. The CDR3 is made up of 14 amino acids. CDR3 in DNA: TGTGCCAGCAGTTATGGGGGACAGATCTACGAGCAGTACTTC. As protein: CASSYGGQIYEQYF.

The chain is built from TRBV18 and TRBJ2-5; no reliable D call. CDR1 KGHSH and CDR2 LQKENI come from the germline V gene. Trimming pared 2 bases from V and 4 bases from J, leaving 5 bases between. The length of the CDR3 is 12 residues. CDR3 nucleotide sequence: TGTGCCAGCTCACCAGCGTCAGAGACCCAGTACTTC. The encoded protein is CASSPASETQYF.

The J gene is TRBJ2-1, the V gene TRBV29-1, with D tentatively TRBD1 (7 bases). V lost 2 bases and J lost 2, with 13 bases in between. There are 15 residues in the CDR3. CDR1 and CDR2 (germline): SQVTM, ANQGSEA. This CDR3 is CSVEIAGGTYNEQFF. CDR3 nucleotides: TGCAGCGTTGAAATAGCAGGGGGGACCTACAATGAGCAGTTCTTC.

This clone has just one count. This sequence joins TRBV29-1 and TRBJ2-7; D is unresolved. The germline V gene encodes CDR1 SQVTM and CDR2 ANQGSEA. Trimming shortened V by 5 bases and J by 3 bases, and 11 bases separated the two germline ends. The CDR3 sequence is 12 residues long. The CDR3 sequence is CSVSATNYEQYF. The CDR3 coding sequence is TGCAGCGTTAGCGCCACAAACTACGAGCAGTACTTC.